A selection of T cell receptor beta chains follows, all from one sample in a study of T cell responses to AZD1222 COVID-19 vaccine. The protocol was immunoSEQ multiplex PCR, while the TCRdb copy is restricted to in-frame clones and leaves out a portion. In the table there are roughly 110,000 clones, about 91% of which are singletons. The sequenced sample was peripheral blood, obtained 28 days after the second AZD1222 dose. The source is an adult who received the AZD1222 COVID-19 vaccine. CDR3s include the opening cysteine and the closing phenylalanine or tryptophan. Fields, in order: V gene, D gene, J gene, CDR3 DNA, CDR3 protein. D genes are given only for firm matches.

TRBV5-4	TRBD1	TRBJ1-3	TGTGCCAGCAGCTTGGGAGGGACAGTCGGAAACACCATATATTTT	CASSLGGTVGNTIYF
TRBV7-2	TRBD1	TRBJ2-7	TGTGCCAGCAGCTTAGCCTATCACGGACAGGGATACGAGCAGTACTTC	CASSLAYHGQGYEQYF
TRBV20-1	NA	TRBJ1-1	TGCAGTGCTAGAATGATGACTGAAGCTTTCTTT	CSARMMTEAFF
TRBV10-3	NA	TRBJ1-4	TGTGCCATCAGCGGAGGACCTGCAACTAATGAAAAACTGTTTTTT	CAISGGPATNEKLFF
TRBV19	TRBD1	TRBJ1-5	TGTGCCAGTAGTACAAACAGGGGAGCTCAGCCCCAGCATTTT	CASSTNRGAQPQHF
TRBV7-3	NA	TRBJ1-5	TGTGCCAGCAGCTTACGTGGATTCTCAGGCAATCAGCCCCAGCATTTT	CASSLRGFSGNQPQHF
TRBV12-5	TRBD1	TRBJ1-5	TGTGCTAGTTCACAGGGGAGCAATCAGCCCCAGCATTTT	CASSQGSNQPQHF
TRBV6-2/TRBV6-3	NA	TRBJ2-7	TGTGCCAGCAGTTACTCGAGTTCGGGGGCCTTCGGGGAGCAGTACTTC	CASSYSSSGAFGEQYF
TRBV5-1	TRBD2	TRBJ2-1	TGCGCCAGCAGCTTCGGGGGGGGCCCGGCCAATGAGCAGTTCTTC	CASSFGGGPANEQFF
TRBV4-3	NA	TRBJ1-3	TGCGCCAGCAGCCAGGGGGCTGGAAACACCATATATTTT	CASSQGAGNTIYF
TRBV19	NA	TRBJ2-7	TGTGCCAGTAGTATAAACAGGGATTACGAGCAGTACTTC	CASSINRDYEQYF
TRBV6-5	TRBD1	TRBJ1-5	TGTGCCACCCAGACAGGGGTCAATCAGCCCCAGCATTTT	CATQTGVNQPQHF
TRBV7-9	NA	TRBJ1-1	TGTGCCAGCAGCTTAGTTGGGGGAAGCGACACTGAAGCTTTCTTT	CASSLVGGSDTEAFF
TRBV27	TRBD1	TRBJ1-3	TGTGCCAGCAGCACGATCCGGGACAGAAAAAACACCATATATTTT	CASSTIRDRKNTIYF
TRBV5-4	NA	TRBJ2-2	TGTGCCAGCAGCTTGTCCCCGAACACCGGGGAGCTGTTTTTT	CASSLSPNTGELFF